This T cell receptor (beta chain) was recorded in a study of blood T cell repertoires in COVID-19. Looking at the study overall: Samples taken during acute and convalescent COVID-19 were collected in the United States, Italy and Spain.

The CDR3 totals 14 residues. Germline CDR1 MNHNS, CDR2 SASEGT. The germline V and J ends were trimmed by 2 bases and 4 bases, with 9 bases remaining between them. In the original workflow: Estimation of nucleated cell counts relied on the amplification of reference gene primers. The protocol was immunoSEQ multiplex PCR, while the TCRdb copy is restricted to in-frame clones and leaves out a portion. D and trimming were read from the DNA, whereas the V and J calls and clone size are those reported in that table. The sample carries approximately 180,000 clones, 85% recorded once. Seattle patients were enrolled during active infection and followed longitudinally.

The sequencing sample was made of peripheral blood. The receptor was isolated from a person between 65 and 80 years old with COVID-19, enrolled during active disease. The chain employs TRBV6-1 and TRBJ1-5; D remains unclear. Here the CDR3 reads CASSEPQVNQPQHF. The DNA of the CDR3 is TGTGCCAGCAGTGAACCCCAGGTTAATCAGCCCCAGCATTTT.